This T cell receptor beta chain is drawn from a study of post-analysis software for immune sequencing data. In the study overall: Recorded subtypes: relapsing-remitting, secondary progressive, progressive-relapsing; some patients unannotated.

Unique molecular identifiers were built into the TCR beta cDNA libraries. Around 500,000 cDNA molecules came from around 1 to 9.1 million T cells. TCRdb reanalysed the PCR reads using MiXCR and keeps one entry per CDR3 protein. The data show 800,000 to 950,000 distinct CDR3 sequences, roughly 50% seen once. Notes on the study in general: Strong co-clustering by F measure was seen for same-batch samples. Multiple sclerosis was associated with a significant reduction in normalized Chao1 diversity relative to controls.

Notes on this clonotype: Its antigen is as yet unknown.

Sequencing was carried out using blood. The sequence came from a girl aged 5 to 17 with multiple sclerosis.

The CDR3 is CASSEEAGRSGANVLTF. The CDR3 bases are TGTGCCAGCAGTGAAGAAGCCGGGCGTTCTGGGGCCAACGTCCTGACTTTC. The chain couples TRBV6-1 to TRBJ2-6; D not resolved. This CDR3 spans 17 amino acids. Trimming shortened V by 1 base and J by 1 base, and 11 bases separated the two germline ends. Germline V gene lookup returns CDR1 MNHNS and CDR2 SASEGT.